The 5 T cell receptor beta chains below come from one sample, sequenced in a study of Graves' ophthalmopathy and Graves' hyperthyroidism. The authors amplified TCR beta CDR3 regions from RNA transcripts. An initial RT-PCR round employing HTBI primers preceded a second-round multiplex PCR. TCRdb passed the multiplex PCR reads through MiXCR, listing each CDR3 protein once. The data hold fewer than 250,000 distinct CDR3 sequences, with about 32% observed a single time. The source material was peripheral blood. All receptors come from a man over 45 with Graves' ophthalmopathy.

This clonotype occurred many times. The chain is built from TRBV4-3 and TRBJ1-2; unclear D gene. The V end was cut by 1 base, the J end by 0 bases, with 9 bases between. The CDR3 has 15 amino acids. CDR1 is LGHNA, CDR2 YSLEER, per germline. CDR3 nucleotides: TGCGCCAGCAGCCAAGCGGCGGAAGCTAACTATGGCTACACCTTC. It encodes CASSQAAEANYGYTF.

This clonotype was seen many times. The chain recombines TRBV6-5 with TRBJ2-5; D gene uncertain. The germline V gene encodes CDR1 MNHEY and CDR2 SVGAGI. The CDR3 length is 14 residues. The V gene lost 4 bases and the J gene lost 5 bases, with 14 bases spanning the gap. CDR3 sequence: CASSLDGSRETQYF. The CDR3 bases are TGTGCCAGCAGTTTGGACGGGTCGAGGGAGACCCAGTACTTC.

This clonotype was counted a few times. V gene TRBV6-6 combines with J gene TRBJ2-7; D gene unclear. Germline-derived CDR1 and CDR2 are MNHNY and SVGAGI (reference sequence). V shed 7 bases and J shed 4 bases, with 14 bases lying between them. The CDR3 contains 13 residues. In nucleotides, the CDR3 is TGTGCCAGCACCCCGGACGGAGCATACGAGCAGTACTTC. As protein: CASTPDGAYEQYF.

The chain uses TRBV6-2 or TRBV6-3 and TRBJ1-1, with D possibly TRBD1 on 5 matching bases. From germline, CDR1 is MNHEY and CDR2 SVGEGT. The V and J ends lost 2 bases and 3 bases respectively, with 16 bases between them. The CDR3 is 16 residues long. The CDR3 region is CASSYPSGTLDTEAFF. DNA of the CDR3: TGTGCCAGCAGTTACCCCAGCGGGACGCTGGACACTGAAGCTTTCTTT.

The chain carries TRBV28 and TRBJ2-7; D is possibly TRBD1 or TRBD2 (5 bases each). Between the trimmed V and J ends, which lost 7 bases and 7 bases, there was a span of 20 bases. From germline, CDR1 is MDHEN and CDR2 SYDVKM. This CDR3 is 14 amino acids long. The CDR3, as DNA: TGTGCCAGCATGGGGCCGTGGGGGATTGGAGAGCAGTACTTC. Residues: CASMGPWGIGEQYF.